The clone carrying this T cell receptor (beta chain) was detected ten times or more. Antigen: not known. The source of the sample is a study of identical twins. TCRdb processed the 5' RACE reads anew with MiXCR; each CDR3 protein has one entry. The data hold about 690,000 distinct CDR3 sequences, with roughly 6% observed a single time. The CDR3 extends over 12 amino acids. Germline V lookup: CDR1 MDHEN, CDR2 SYDVKM. Trimming shortened V by 4 bases and J by 9 bases, and 9 bases separated the two germline ends. Study observations and caveats: Abundant beta clonotypes from cord blood bore fewer insertions; memory repertoires lacked this pattern. The study found excess low generation probability among twin-shared out-of-frame alpha sequences. Twin pairs had excess sharing that was weaker in beta out-of-frame sequences.

Healthy Caucasians, and only they, were the donors. Source material: naive T cells sorted from blood. The gene calls are TRBV28 and TRBJ2-2, with D possibly being TRBD1 (5 bases). This clonotype was sampled from a young man in good health. CDR3: CASSSGYRELFF. The CDR3 region has the DNA TGTGCCAGCAGTTCAGGGTACCGGGAGCTGTTTTTT. Looking up the rest from reference TRBV28 and TRBJ2-2 gives the full variable domain: DVKVTQSSRYLVKRTGEKVFLECVQDMDHENMFWYRQDPGLGLRLIYFSYDVKMKEKGDIPEGYSVSREKKERFSLILESASTNQTSMYLCASSSGYRELFFGEGSRLTVL.